The sequence of this TCR beta chain was determined in a study of T cell changes during pregnancy in multiple sclerosis. Trimming cost V 6 bases and J 1 base, with 9 bases left between them. The germline gives CDR1 SNHLY, CDR2 FYNNEI. The CDR3 contains 13 residues. The repertoire was sequenced with immunoSEQ multiplex PCR; TCRdb's copy has only in-frame clones and lacks some. The repertoire holds around 78,000 clones, roughly 93% seen once, with approximately 2.4% in the top ten. The input for sequencing was peripheral blood, taken in the second trimester of pregnancy. This sequence joins TRBV2 and TRBJ1-2; D might be TRBD1 (5 bases). This clonotype was sampled from a female donor with multiple sclerosis, enrolled in a pregnancy study. The CDR3 is CASRDTLNYGYTF. DNA for the CDR3: TGTGCCAGCAGGGACACCCTTAACTATGGCTACACCTTC.